This is a list of T cell receptor beta chains from one sample in a study of blood T cell repertoires in COVID-19. The data were produced by immunoSEQ multiplex PCR, yet TCRdb's version contains in-frame clones alone and is incomplete. The sample has roughly 230,000 clones; roughly 91% are singletons. The sequenced sample consisted of peripheral blood. The receptors were gathered from a man aged 25 to 40 with COVID-19, enrolled during active disease. Both conserved end residues are part of each CDR3. D genes are given only for firm matches. The size of a clone is reported for some rows only, either as once, few or many, or as a class for expanded clones.

CDR3 DNA,CDR3 protein,V gene,D gene,clone size,J gene
TGTGCCAGCAGTTGGGACAGGGGATCTGGGGCCAACGTCCTGACTTTC,CASSWDRGSGANVLTF,TRBV2,TRBD1,once,TRBJ2-6
TGCGCCAGCAGCCAAGGGCCCCCTAGTAACTATGGCTACACCTTC,CASSQGPPSNYGYTF,TRBV4-1,-,-,TRBJ1-2
TGTGCCAGTAGTATGGCTGGGACACCTAATGAAAAACTGTTTTTT,CASSMAGTPNEKLFF,TRBV19,-,-,TRBJ1-4
TGCGCCAGCAGCCAAGACGAGAACGGGGGGGACCTTGAGACCCAGTACTTC,CASSQDENGGDLETQYF,TRBV4-1,TRBD2,-,TRBJ2-5
TGTGCCAGCAACGGGATACCAACACGCTACGAGCAGTACTTC,CASNGIPTRYEQYF,TRBV21-1,-,-,TRBJ2-7
TGTGCCTGGAGTGTCGGGACAGCAGGGGAGACCCAGTACTTC,CAWSVGTAGETQYF,TRBV30,TRBD1,-,TRBJ2-5
TGTGCCAGCAGCCCAACTACAGGGGTAGGAAACACCATATATTTT,CASSPTTGVGNTIYF,TRBV3-1/TRBV3-2,TRBD1,-,TRBJ1-3
TGTGCCAGCAGCTTCCCCAGGGGGCCCAATGAAAAACTGTTTTTT,CASSFPRGPNEKLFF,TRBV5-5,TRBD1,-,TRBJ1-4
TGTGCCAGCAGTTACCTCTCTGTCTATGGCTACACCTTC,CASSYLSVYGYTF,TRBV6-6,-,few,TRBJ1-2
TGTGCCAGCAGCCTATGGACAGCAACTAATGAAAAACTGTTTTTT,CASSLWTATNEKLFF,TRBV5-6,-,-,TRBJ1-4
TGCGCCAGCAGCTTTGGAGAAAAGGGGCCCGGGGAGCTGTTTTTT,CASSFGEKGPGELFF,TRBV5-1,-,-,TRBJ2-2
TGCGCCAGCAGCTTGGATCAGGGCAGGAACACTGAAGCTTTCTTT,CASSLDQGRNTEAFF,TRBV5-1,-,-,TRBJ1-1
TGTGCCAGCAGCCTTCCACAGGGAGGGTTCGAGACCCAGTACTTC,CASSLPQGGFETQYF,TRBV5-4,-,-,TRBJ2-5
TGTGCCAGCAGTCCAAACCTTCAGGGGTTTTACGGAAACACCATATATTTT,CASSPNLQGFYGNTIYF,TRBV2,-,-,TRBJ1-3
TGTGCCACCAGTGACCCCACCAGCGGGGGGCCAGATACGCAGTATTTT,CATSDPTSGGPDTQYF,TRBV24-1,TRBD2,-,TRBJ2-3
TGTGCCAGCAAACTACAGGGGGCCTACGAGCAGTACTTC,CASKLQGAYEQYF,TRBV5-5,TRBD1,-,TRBJ2-7
TGTGCCAGCAGTTTAGGAGACAGTAACTATGGCTACACCTTC,CASSLGDSNYGYTF,TRBV28,-,once,TRBJ1-2
TGTGCCAGCAGTTCCCCGCGACAGGGCACTGAAGCTTTCTTT,CASSSPRQGTEAFF,TRBV6-5,TRBD1,-,TRBJ1-1
TGCGCCAGCAGTGAGCTTGAAGCTTTCTTT,CASSELEAFF,TRBV10-1,-,-,TRBJ1-1
TGTGCCAGCAGCTCCACGGGGAGCGGGGGTAAGGGAGATACGCAGTATTTT,CASSSTGSGGKGDTQYF,TRBV5-4,TRBD2,-,TRBJ2-3
TGCGCCAGCAGTGACCCGTCGCTTACATCTGCTGCCTACGAGCAGTACTTC,CASSDPSLTSAAYEQYF,TRBV10-1,-,-,TRBJ2-7
TGCGCCAGCAGCCAAGTGGTGTACAGGAGCTCTGGGGCCAACGTCCTGACTTTC,CASSQVVYRSSGANVLTF,TRBV4-1,-,few,TRBJ2-6
TGTGCCAGCTCACCATCGGGACAGGACGGTTCACCCCTCCACTTT,CASSPSGQDGSPLHF,TRBV18,TRBD1,-,TRBJ1-6
TGTGCCAGCAGTGTGGACACTGGCTCCAATCAGCCCCAGCATTTT,CASSVDTGSNQPQHF,TRBV2,-,-,TRBJ1-5
TGTGCCAGCAGTAAGGACGGGAAGATATACTATGGCTACACCTTC,CASSKDGKIYYGYTF,TRBV6-5,-,-,TRBJ1-2
TGCGCCAGCAGATACGGGACAGGGAACACTGAAGCTTTCTTT,CASRYGTGNTEAFF,TRBV5-1,TRBD1,-,TRBJ1-1